These 27 T cell receptor beta chains were sequenced from one sample in a study of CD8+CD57+ T cells in acquired aplastic anemia (dated by TCRdb to the late 2010s). Sequencer: Illumina HiSeq 2000. Genomic DNA served as template for TCR beta VDJ combination and CDR3 sequence profiling. TCRdb reprocessed the public reads (quality trimming at Q25 with fastp, clone calling with MiXCR) and kept in-frame beta chains. CDR3 protein sequences are deduplicated, and each keeps its most common genes and DNA. Within this sample are about 180,000 distinct CDR3 sequences, with less than 55% of them counted one time only. The ten largest clones represent 2.9% of the sample. The sample consisted of sorted CD4+, CD8+, or CD8+CD57+ T cells (not recorded which) from PBMCs. The receptors shown here come from a human donor in good health.

This clonotype was seen many times. The V and J genes are TRBV6-6 and TRBJ1-5; D uncertain. The V and J ends lost 2 bases and 6 bases respectively, with 11 bases between them. CDR1 and CDR2 from the germline V gene are MNHNY and SVGAGI (reference sequence). The CDR3 length is 14 residues. The CDR3 spells CASSYGGPGQPQHF. The CDR3 DNA reads TGTGCCAGCAGTTACGGAGGGCCAGGTCAGCCCCAGCATTTT.

In this sample, this clonotype turned up a few times. This chain connects TRBV12-3 or TRBV12-4 to TRBJ1-1, with a possible D match to TRBD1 (5 bases). V lost 5 bases and J lost 1, with 14 bases in between. The CDR3 totals 15 residues. The CDR3 loop is CASSHRQGWNTEAFF. In DNA form, the CDR3 reads TGTGCCAGCAGTCATCGGCAGGGCTGGAACACTGAAGCTTTCTTT.

Ten or more counts support this clonotype. The chain uses TRBV19 and TRBJ2-5, with D unclear. The CDR3 runs to 14 residues. Germline V gene sequence: CDR1 LNHDA, CDR2 SQIVND (reference sequence). V was shortened by 4 bases and J by 4 bases, with 13 bases between the two germline ends. The CDR3 nucleotides are TGTGCCAGTAGTAGCCCCGGCCAAGGAGAGACCCAGTACTTC. Amino acid sequence: CASSSPGQGETQYF.

Many counts were recorded for this clonotype. The rearrangement joins TRBV9 to TRBJ2-1; TRBD2 matches 11 bases. This CDR3 has 17 residues. Germline V lookup: CDR1 SGDLS, CDR2 YYNGEE. The J segment lost 4 bases and the V segment lost 0 bases, leaving 6 bases of the junction unmatched. This CDR3 is CASSVGNSGRGYNEQFF. CDR3 DNA sequence: TGTGCCAGCAGCGTAGGTAATAGCGGGAGGGGATACAATGAGCAGTTCTTC. The full variable domain, with the rest looked up from reference TRBV9 and TRBJ2-1, is DSGVTQTPKHLITATGQRVTLRCSPRSGDLSVYWYQQSLDQGLQFLIQYYNGEERAKGNILERFSAQQFPDLHSELNLSSLELGDSALYFCASSVGNSGRGYNEQFFGPGTRLTVL.

A note on this clonotype: This may arise from a read error, as a much more abundant clone is one base away. This chain uses TRBV3-1 with TRBJ2-7; D is unresolved. This CDR3 is built from 12 residues. V was pared by 4 bases and J by 2 bases, with 6 bases between. Germline lookup yields CDR1 LGHDT and CDR2 YNNKEL (reference sequence). Here the CDR3 DNA reads TGTGCCAGCAGCCTCGTACCCTACGAGCAGTACTTC. It yields the protein CASSLVPYEQYF.

This clonotype was seen at least ten times. The chain joins TRBV24-1 to TRBJ2-3; 7 nucleotides match TRBD1. The CDR3 covers 13 residues. The V gene's germline CDR1 is KGHDR and CDR2 SFDVKD. Germline trimming cut 7 bases from V and 4 bases from J; bases unmatched to any gene: 4. This chain's CDR3 is CATRLGGADTQYF. The CDR3 DNA follows: TGTGCCACCAGGCTAGGGGGCGCAGATACGCAGTATTTT.

Ten or more counts support this clonotype. The genes are TRBV6-1 and TRBJ1-2, with D tentatively TRBD1 (6 bases). Germline V gene sequence: CDR1 MNHNS, CDR2 SASEGT. This CDR3 has 13 amino acids. V was trimmed by 6 bases and J by 4 bases, leaving 12 bases between them. The CDR3 reads CASSQGQAYGYTF. CDR3 nucleotides: TGTGCCAGCAGCCAGGGGCAGGCCTATGGCTACACCTTC.

This chain joins TRBV5-1 and TRBJ2-3; 10 bases align to TRBD1. Germline CDR1 SGHRS, CDR2 YFSETQ. Losses at the gene ends were 0 bases for V and 1 base for J; bases not matched to a gene: 8. The CDR3 contains 18 residues. Written as DNA, the CDR3 is TGCGCCAGCAGCTTGGCCTATGGGACAGGGGCCCGCACAGATACGCAGTATTTT. This encodes CASSLAYGTGARTDTQYF.

Details on this clonotype: The junction differs from germline at one of its ends, possibly a read error. J is TRBJ2-1 and V is TRBV4-1, with 9 bases aligning to TRBD2. In germline, CDR1 is MGHRA, CDR2 YSYEKL. This CDR3 spans 19 amino acids. The CDR3 loop is CASSQESITGLATGYEQLF. The CDR3 bases are TGCGCCAGCAGCCAAGAGTCTATAACGGGACTAGCTACCGGCTATGAGCAGCTCTTC.

This clonotype was seen a handful of times. This clone may be a read error of a much larger clone one base away. V and J are TRBV5-1 and TRBJ2-7; D is undetermined. This CDR3 is built from 14 residues. Germline loops: CDR1 SGHRS, CDR2 YFSETQ. This CDR3 is CASSLGGVSYERYF. The CDR3 nucleotides are TGCGCCAGCAGCTTGGGTGGAGTTTCCTACGAGCGGTACTTC.

This clonotype showed up many times. The chain joins TRBV4-3 to TRBJ2-1; maybe TRBD2 (5 bases). With 0 bases removed from V and 6 bases from J, the gap between germline ends came to 9 bases. Germline assignment: CDR1 LGHNA and CDR2 YSLEER. The CDR3 sequence is 14 residues long. CDR3 in DNA: TGCGCCAGCAGCCAAGATCCTAGCACCAATGAGCAGTTCTTC. Amino acid sequence: CASSQDPSTNEQFF.

This clonotype has at least ten counts. V usage is TRBV20-1 and J usage is TRBJ2-2; TRBD1 might be the D (5 bases). Germline V gene lookup returns CDR1 DFQATT and CDR2 SNEGSKA (reference sequence). The CDR3 contains 14 residues. The germline V and J ends were trimmed by 6 bases and 3 bases, with 14 bases remaining between them. The CDR3 DNA reads as TGCAGTGCCTTCCGGTTAGGGGACACCGGGGAGCTGTTTTTT. Translating it yields CSAFRLGDTGELFF.

The V gene is TRBV10-2, the J gene TRBJ2-5; D call uncertain. CDR3 length equals 15 residues. The V end lost 3 bases, the J end lost 0 bases, and 11 bases lay between the germline ends. The germline V gene has CDR1 WSHSY and CDR2 SAAADI. The CDR3: CASSDLAEYQETQYF. CDR3 DNA sequence: TGCGCCAGCAGTGACTTAGCCGAGTACCAAGAGACCCAGTACTTC.

The CDR3 DNA sequence: TGTGCCAGCAAATCCGACTCACCTCAGGGCACTGAAGCTTTCTTT. Residues: CASKSDSPQGTEAFF. This chain uses TRBV25-1 with TRBJ1-1, with a possible D match to TRBD1 (5 bases). Trimming took 7 bases from V and 4 from J, leaving 19 bases between them. This CDR3 contains 15 residues. Germline CDR1 is MGHDK and CDR2 is SYGVNS.

This clonotype was detected a few times. The chain carries TRBV2 and TRBJ1-6; D might be TRBD1 (5 bases). V was clipped by 4 bases and J by 8 bases, with 12 bases between them. Germline V lookup: CDR1 SNHLY, CDR2 FYNNEI. CDR3 length equals 14 residues. DNA of the CDR3: TGTGCCAGCAGTGTTACGGGGCTTTATTCACCCCTCCACTTT. It is translated as CASSVTGLYSPLHF.

The chain carries TRBV29-1 and TRBJ1-1, with D perhaps TRBD1 (6 bases). Germline V CDR1 and CDR2: SQVTM, ANQGSEA. This CDR3 is built from 12 residues. V lost 7 bases and J lost 1, with 10 bases in between. CDR3 nucleotides: TGCAGCGCGTCGGGACAGAACACTGAAGCTTTCTTT. It codes for CSASGQNTEAFF.

This clonotype occurred a few times. This chain links TRBV10-3 with TRBJ2-3; D possibly uses TRBD1 or TRBD2 (5 bases each). V was clipped by 2 bases and J by 8 bases, with 14 bases between them. CDR1 and CDR2 (germline): ENHRY, SYGVKD. There are 14 residues in the CDR3. CDR3 sequence: CAISEAQVRGTQYF. The CDR3, as DNA: TGTGCCATCAGTGAGGCACAGGTTCGGGGTACGCAGTATTTT.

This clonotype was counted a few times. The genes are TRBV10-3 and TRBJ1-2, with TRBD1 matching 7 bases. The CDR3 is 13 residues long. V shed 4 bases, J shed 8 bases, and the junction held 7 bases outside the gene matches. CDR1 is ENHRY, CDR2 SYGVKD, per germline. The CDR3 reads CAISADREHGYTF. Written as DNA, the CDR3 is TGTGCCATCAGTGCAGACAGGGAGCACGGCTACACCTTC.

The chain uses TRBV24-1 and TRBJ2-6; TRBD1 or TRBD2 may be the D gene (5 bases each). CDR3 length equals 17 residues. The V end lost 4 bases, the J end lost 0 bases, and 12 bases lay between the germline ends. Germline V CDR1 and CDR2: KGHDR, SFDVKD. The DNA for the CDR3 is TGTGCCACCAGTGACCCGGGACGGTTCTCTGGGGCCAACGTCCTGACTTTC. Translating gives CATSDPGRFSGANVLTF.

This clonotype was detected a few times. One junction end disagrees with the germline gene, perhaps due to a read error. This rearrangement joins TRBV10-1 to TRBJ1-1; a weak D match, TRBD1 (5 bases). Germline V CDR1 and CDR2: WNHNN, SYGVQD (reference sequence). The CDR3 spans 11 residues. The CDR3 protein is CASSEEGRMYF. The CDR3, as DNA: TGCGCCAGCAGTGAGGAGGGGCGGATGTACTTT.

As for this clonotype: The final CDR3 position lacks the conserved phenylalanine or tryptophan, pointing to a likely read error. It is unclear where the CDR3 begins or ends on the DNA, so no DNA is shown, and the CDR3 is as TCRdb lists it. This chain connects TRBV19 to TRBJ2-5; TRBD1, as called in the table, went unchecked against the DNA. Germline values: CDR1 LNHDA, CDR2 SQIVND (reference sequence). The CDR3 numbers 9 amino acids, ends counted. The CDR3 spells CASSPKQGI.

The chain is built from TRBV2 and TRBJ1-6; D remains ambiguous. Per the germline V gene, CDR1 is SNHLY and CDR2 is FYNNEI. This CDR3 is 15 amino acids long. Trimming pared 3 bases from V and 2 bases from J, leaving 8 bases between. This CDR3 reads CASSDPDTYNSPLHF. In nucleotides, the CDR3 is TGTGCCAGCAGTGATCCAGATACCTATAATTCACCCCTCCACTTT.

This clonotype was seen repeatedly, ten times or more. This chain joins TRBV30 and TRBJ2-3; D possibly uses TRBD1 or TRBD2 (5 bases each). The CDR3 runs 14 residues. V was trimmed by 3 bases and J by 0 bases, leaving 10 bases between them. Per the germline V gene, CDR1 is GTSNPN and CDR2 is SVGIG (reference sequence). Written as DNA, the CDR3 is TGTGCCTGGAGATCCGGGACCAGCACAGATACGCAGTATTTT. As protein: CAWRSGTSTDTQYF.

This clonotype was observed once. V is TRBV2 and J is TRBJ2-2, with D maybe TRBD2 (6 bases). The CDR3 is 14 amino acids. CDR1 and CDR2 from the germline V gene are SNHLY and FYNNEI. V was pared by 8 bases and J by 7 bases, with 17 bases between. The CDR3 loop reads CASGLRRLDGELFF. CDR3 nucleotides: TGTGCCAGCGGACTACGACGGTTGGACGGGGAGCTGTTTTTT.

The table lists this clonotype with a few counts. The V gene is TRBV12-3 or TRBV12-4, the J gene TRBJ2-2, with a possible D match to TRBD1 (5 bases). V was pared by 3 bases and J by 6 bases, with 17 bases between. CDR3 size: 16 residues. The CDR3 sequence is CASSFSQGVNAGELFF. DNA of the CDR3: TGTGCCAGCAGTTTTAGCCAGGGTGTTAACGCCGGGGAGCTGTTTTTT.

The rearrangement links TRBV15 to TRBJ2-3, with 8 bases aligning to TRBD1. The CDR3 length is 16 residues. Looked up from germline, CDR1 is LNHNV and CDR2 is YYDKDF (reference sequence). J was trimmed by 1 base and V by 1 base; bases with no gene match: 4. CDR3 in amino acids: CATSRGSDRGTDTQYF. The CDR3 bases are TGTGCCACCAGCAGAGGTTCGGACAGGGGCACAGATACGCAGTATTTT.

This clonotype has a count of ten or more. The J gene is TRBJ2-1, the V gene TRBV5-4; 12 bases match TRBD2. Germline V CDR1 and CDR2: SGHNT, YYREEE (reference sequence). The CDR3 has 18 residues. Trimming removed 2 bases from V and 3 bases from J; junction bases left unmatched: 9. The chain's CDR3 is CASSFSTSGRRNYNEQFF. CDR3 nucleotides: TGTGCCAGCAGCTTCTCGACTAGCGGGAGAAGAAACTACAATGAGCAGTTCTTC. Drawing the rest from reference TRBV5-4 and TRBJ2-1, the complete variable domain is ETGVTQSPTHLIKTRGQQVTLRCSSQSGHNTVSWYQQALGQGPQFIFQYYREEENGRGNFPPRFSGLQFPNYSSELNVNALELDDSALYLCASSFSTSGRRNYNEQFFGPGTRLTVL.